The 4 T cell receptor beta chains below were found in one sample sequenced in a study of blood T cells in healthy people across ages. A sample-barcoded 5' primer and a J-beta primer mix were used in a second PCR of about 7 to 12 cycles. TCRdb independently ran MiXCR on the 5' RACE reads; one entry per CDR3 protein. The sample lists 600,000 or so distinct CDR3 sequences; more than 20% were seen once. Sequencing was done on a sample of blood. Every receptor here comes from a man in his 70s in good health.

The gene calls are TRBV12-3 or TRBV12-4 and TRBJ2-3; TRBD1 might be the D (5 bases). Trimming removed 3 bases from V and 1 base from J, with 8 bases in between. The CDR3 consists of 14 residues. The CDR3 here is CASSFTGGTDTQYF. The DNA of the CDR3 is TGTGCCAGCAGTTTTACAGGAGGCACAGATACGCAGTATTTT.

V is TRBV3-1 and J is TRBJ1-1; the D gene is possibly TRBD1 (6 bases). This CDR3 contains 14 residues. Per germline, CDR1 LGHDT and CDR2 YNNKEL (reference sequence). Trimming left V 2 bases short and J 11 bases short, with 18 bases between. This CDR3 reads CASSQPTGTTSAFF. CDR3 DNA: TGTGCCAGCAGCCAACCCACCGGGACAACCTCCGCTTTCTTT.

The CDR3 loop reads CASRAGYNEQFF. The CDR3 DNA sequence: TGTGCCAGCAGGGCCGGTTACAATGAGCAGTTCTTC. The chain employs TRBV25-1 and TRBJ2-1; no firm D call. The V gene's germline CDR1 is MGHDK and CDR2 SYGVNS. With 6 bases removed from V and 4 bases from J, the gap between germline ends came to 7 bases. There are 12 residues in the CDR3.

This clonotype has a handful of counts. This may be a read error: a much more frequent sequence differs by one nucleotide. This chain joins TRBV29-1 and TRBJ1-2, with TRBD1 as a possible D gene (5 bases). The CDR3 contains 13 residues. From germline, CDR1 is SQVTM and CDR2 ANQGSEA. V was trimmed by 3 bases and J by 1 base, leaving 9 bases between them. The CDR3 is CSVDRGINYGYTF. CDR3 DNA: TGCAGCGTTGACCGGGGGATTAACTATGGCTACACCTTC.